The 9 T cell receptor beta chains given below trace back to one sample, sequenced in a study of T cells after yellow fever vaccination (dated by TCRdb to the late 2010s). Taken with the paper, the label for treatment or condition translates to: live attenuated yellow fever vaccine strain. Libraries were built with 5' RACE. Sequencing used an Illumina NovaSeq 6000. TCRdb reprocessed the public reads (quality trimming at Q25 with fastp, clone calling with MiXCR) and kept in-frame beta chains. Merged by CDR3 protein, the rows form single entries marked with the most common genes and DNA. The sample table holds a few hundred thousand distinct CDR3 sequences, of which roughly 3.3% were seen once. The ten largest clonotypes hold 2.5% to 3.5% of the sample. The specimen comprised CD4+ T cells sorted from PBMCs, sampled 10 days after the yellow fever booster vaccination. Source of these receptors: a man between 18 and 35 years old who received the YFV17D yellow fever vaccine.

The genes are TRBV6-2 or TRBV6-3 and TRBJ2-6; 7 bases agree with TRBD1. The V segment lost 11 bases and the J segment 3 bases; nucleotides outside the gene matches: 4. CDR1 and CDR2 from the germline V gene are MNHEY and SVGEGT. This CDR3 has 13 amino acids. The chain's CDR3 is CAGNRGGANVLTF. The CDR3 bases are TGTGCCGGCAACAGGGGTGGGGCCAACGTCCTGACTTTC.

This clonotype was counted many times. The chain uses TRBV6-5 and TRBJ1-2, with TRBD1 matching 10 bases. The CDR3 is 15 residues long. Germline assignment: CDR1 MNHEY and CDR2 SVGAGI. V lost 5 bases to trimming and J lost 7 bases; unmatched junction nucleotides: 10. The CDR3 nucleotides are TGTGCCAGCAGTCTCCGGGCGACAGGGGGCCTTGGCTACACCTTC. Its protein product is CASSLRATGGLGYTF.

This clonotype was seen only a few times. The chain recombines TRBV9 with TRBJ1-1; a weak D match, TRBD1 (6 bases). CDR1 SGDLS and CDR2 YYNGEE come from the germline V gene. With 0 bases removed from V and 1 base from J, the gap between germline ends came to 10 bases. The length of the CDR3 is 15 residues. The CDR3 nucleotides are TGTGCCAGCAGCGTAGAAACAGGGTCGAACACTGAAGCTTTCTTT. Protein product: CASSVETGSNTEAFF.

The sample holds many counts of this clonotype. This rearrangement joins TRBV7-9 to TRBJ2-3, with TRBD2 as a possible D gene (7 bases). The CDR3 consists of 14 residues. Trimming removed 3 bases from V and 6 bases from J, with 13 bases in between. Per the germline V gene, CDR1 is SEHNR and CDR2 is FQNEAQ (reference sequence). The DNA of the CDR3 is TGTGCCAGCAGCTTGCCGGAGGGGGGGGATACGCAGTATTTT. This encodes CASSLPEGGDTQYF. The variable domain in full, completed from reference TRBV7-9 and TRBJ2-3, reads DTGVSQNPRHKITKRGQNVTFRCDPISEHNRLYWYRQTLGQGPEFLTYFQNEAQLEKSRLLSDRFSAERPKGSFSTLEIQRTEQGDSAMYLCASSLPEGGDTQYFGPGTRLTVL.

This clonotype came up many times. CDR3 sequence (DNA): TGTGCCAGCAGTTTGAAGGGGCACACTGAAGCTTTCTTT. Its translation is CASSLKGHTEAFF. The chain carries TRBV12-3 or TRBV12-4 and TRBJ1-1; D is possibly TRBD1 (5 bases). The CDR3 has 13 amino acids. The ends were cut back, 3 bases at V and 3 bases at J, with 8 bases in the middle.

This clonotype was seen more than once but under ten times. The J gene is TRBJ2-7, the V gene TRBV30; TRBD2 matches 10 bases. V was pared by 0 bases and J by 7 bases, with 6 bases of the junction left unmatched. The germline V gene encodes CDR1 GTSNPN and CDR2 SVGIG (reference sequence). The CDR3 contains 14 residues. Written as DNA, the CDR3 is TGTGCCTGGAGTGTAGCGGGGGGGCCTGGGGAGCAGTACTTC. It encodes CAWSVAGGPGEQYF. Combining the CDR3 with reference TRBV30 and TRBJ2-7 gives the whole variable domain SQTIHQWPATLVQPVGSPLSLECTVEGTSNPNLYWYRQAAGRGLQLLFYSVGIGQISSEVPQNLSASRPQDRQFILSSKKLLLSDSGFYLCAWSVAGGPGEQYFGPGTRLTVT.

This clonotype was observed at least ten times. The genes are TRBV19 and TRBJ1-1, with D maybe TRBD1 (5 bases). Per germline, CDR1 LNHDA and CDR2 SQIVND (reference sequence). This CDR3 comprises 14 residues. V was clipped by 3 bases and J by 4 bases, with 12 bases between them. The CDR3 bases are TGTGCCAGTAGTATCCCCGGGGCGAGCACTGAAGCTTTCTTT. This sequence encodes CASSIPGASTEAFF.

This clonotype came up a few times. The chain employs TRBV12-3 or TRBV12-4 and TRBJ2-1; D might be TRBD2 (6 bases). Trimming removed 6 bases from V and 2 bases from J, with 8 bases in between. CDR3 length: 13 residues. The DNA of the CDR3 is TGTGCCAGCAGACTAGCCCCCTACAATGAGCAGTTCTTC. Translating gives CASRLAPYNEQFF.

This clonotype showed up many times. This chain joins TRBV6-2 or TRBV6-3 and TRBJ2-7, with 9 bases that match TRBD2. With 6 bases clipped from V and 0 bases from J, the junction kept 6 bases outside the gene matches. The CDR3 length is 15 residues. Germline loops: CDR1 MNHEY, CDR2 SVGEGT. The CDR3 bases are TGTGCCAGCAGGCCCACTAGCGGGCACTCCTACGAGCAGTACTTC. Encoded protein: CASRPTSGHSYEQYF.